This T cell receptor beta chain stems from a study of Tregs in tolerant kidney transplant recipients. General study results and limits: Tregs expanded with activated donor B cells seemed most donor-specific.

To note about this clone: Its antigen is unidentified.

The V and J ends lost 4 bases and 5 bases, in that order; junction bases with no gene match: 10. This CDR3 is built from 16 residues. Germline CDR1 and CDR2: SEHNR and FQNEAQ (reference sequence). Related graft donors supplied nonmyeloablative bone marrow transplants, and mixed chimerism was transient. Thawed PBMCs were FACS-sorted into unstimulated CD4+CD25+CD127- regulatory T cells, CD4+CD25- non-regulatory cells, CD4 and CD8 cells. Produced via immunoSEQ multiplex PCR; TCRdb's table is partial and in-frame only. The sample lists more than 70,000 clones; around 90% were seen once. V and J are TRBV7-9 and TRBJ2-7, with 11 bases that match TRBD2. This sample comprised CD4+ T cells from blood (PBMCs), obtained 24 months after the transplant. The clonotype comes from a human patient who received a combined kidney and bone marrow transplant. Some T cells could come from the graft donor. The CDR3 DNA reads TGTGCCAGCAGCTCCCCCGGGACTAGCGGTTCCCACGAGCAGTACTTC. It codes for CASSSPGTSGSHEQYF.